This is a list of T cell receptor beta chains from one sample in a study of blood T cell repertoires in COVID-19. Clones were read by immunoSEQ multiplex PCR, and TCRdb kept only the in-frame ones, dropping some. The sample lists tens of thousands of clones, approximately 89% occurring once. The specimen was peripheral blood. All receptors derive from a man aged 80 or over with acute or convalescent COVID-19. The CDR3 runs from the conserved cysteine through the conserved F or W. Each record gives: CDR3 DNA, CDR3 protein, V gene, D gene, J gene, clone size. D genes are given only for firm matches. Size is omitted from some rows. Given values are once, few, many or a class for expanded clones.

DNA: TGTGCCAGCAGGTCCGCCGTCGACAGGGGGTATGAGCAGTTCTTC
CDR3: CASRSAVDRGYEQFF
V: TRBV11-2
D: TRBD1
J: TRBJ2-1
size: .

DNA: TGTGCCAGCAAGGGGGAAAAACTGTTTTTT
CDR3: CASKGEKLFF
V: TRBV3-1/TRBV3-2
D: .
J: TRBJ1-4
size: .

DNA: TGTGCCAGCAGCTTACAGGGGACAGGGGCGGAAAAACTGTTTTTT
CDR3: CASSLQGTGAEKLFF
V: TRBV7-9
D: TRBD1
J: TRBJ1-4
size: .

DNA: TGTGCCAGTAGTATGGCAGGGGGCTACACTAATGAAAAACTGTTTTTT
CDR3: CASSMAGGYTNEKLFF
V: TRBV19
D: TRBD1
J: TRBJ1-4
size: .

DNA: TGTGCCACCAGCAGAGGGGACAGGGCCTACGAGCAGTACTTC
CDR3: CATSRGDRAYEQYF
V: TRBV15
D: TRBD1
J: TRBJ2-7
size: .

DNA: TGTGCCAGTGCGGAACAGGGCGGTGGAAACACCATATATTTT
CDR3: CASAEQGGGNTIYF
V: TRBV19
D: .
J: TRBJ1-3
size: .

DNA: TGTGCCACCACTACGGGGGGCTCTGGAAACACCATATATTTT
CDR3: CATTTGGSGNTIYF
V: TRBV15
D: .
J: TRBJ1-3
size: .

DNA: TGTGCCAGAAGAGGCACTGAAGCTTTCTTT
CDR3: CARRGTEAFF
V: TRBV21-1
D: .
J: TRBJ1-1
size: .

DNA: TGCAGCTTAGCCGTGGGGGGATTGGGCACTGAAGCTTTCTTT
CDR3: CSLAVGGLGTEAFF
V: TRBV29-1
D: .
J: TRBJ1-1
size: .

DNA: TGTGCCAGCAGTCCAGGGCGGACATCCGGCGAAGCTTTCTTT
CDR3: CASSPGRTSGEAFF
V: TRBV2
D: .
J: TRBJ1-1
size: .

DNA: TGTGCCAGCAGCAGCCAGGGGAATGAAAAACTGTTTTTT
CDR3: CASSSQGNEKLFF
V: TRBV11-2
D: .
J: TRBJ1-4
size: .

DNA: TGTGCCAGCAGCGTAGAGAATGAACCGGGAGAGACCCAGTACTTC
CDR3: CASSVENEPGETQYF
V: TRBV9
D: .
J: TRBJ2-5
size: few

DNA: TGTGCCAGCAGTTCTGACCGGAGCTATGGCTACACCTTC
CDR3: CASSSDRSYGYTF
V: TRBV12-3/TRBV12-4
D: .
J: TRBJ1-2
size: .

DNA: TGTGCCAGCAGCTTGTGGGTGTCTAGCGGATCGACAGATACGCAGTATTTT
CDR3: CASSLWVSSGSTDTQYF
V: TRBV11-2
D: TRBD2
J: TRBJ2-3
size: .

DNA: TGTGCCAGCAGCTTAGGCAGCCCAGGGGTTGAAGCTTTCTTT
CDR3: CASSLGSPGVEAFF
V: TRBV11-2
D: .
J: TRBJ1-1
size: .

DNA: TGTGCCAGCAGCGCCACGGGGGATACGCAGTATTTT
CDR3: CASSATGDTQYF
V: TRBV9
D: .
J: TRBJ2-3
size: .

DNA: TGTGCCAGAAAGACAGTAAACACCGGGGAGCTGTTTTTT
CDR3: CARKTVNTGELFF
V: TRBV30
D: .
J: TRBJ2-2
size: .

DNA: TGTGCCAGCAGCTCAGACAGGGCCAACTATGGCTACACCTTC
CDR3: CASSSDRANYGYTF
V: TRBV7-2
D: TRBD1
J: TRBJ1-2
size: .

DNA: TGTGCCAGCAGCGTTACTAGCGCAGGCACAGATACGCAGTATTTT
CDR3: CASSVTSAGTDTQYF
V: TRBV9
D: TRBD2
J: TRBJ2-3
size: .

DNA: TGCAGCGTTGAAGGACGACAGGACACTGAAGCTTTCTTT
CDR3: CSVEGRQDTEAFF
V: TRBV29-1
D: .
J: TRBJ1-1
size: .

DNA: TGTGCCAGCAGCGTAGCTACGGGAGGAGGGGCAACTAATGAAAAACTGTTTTTT
CDR3: CASSVATGGGATNEKLFF
V: TRBV9
D: .
J: TRBJ1-4
size: .

DNA: TGTGCCAGCTCACAGACAGGGGGCCACGAGCAGTACTTC
CDR3: CASSQTGGHEQYF
V: TRBV18
D: TRBD1
J: TRBJ2-7
size: .

DNA: TGTGCCGCCCACACAGGGTTCGGGGAGCTGTTTTTT
CDR3: CAAHTGFGELFF
V: TRBV10-3
D: .
J: TRBJ2-2
size: .

DNA: TGTGCCAGCAGTGAAATATTTGGACAGGGGAATAATGAGCAGTTCTTC
CDR3: CASSEIFGQGNNEQFF
V: TRBV6-1
D: TRBD1
J: TRBJ2-1
size: .

DNA: TGCGCCAGCAGCTGGCGGGGGGGTTCGAACACTGAAGCTTTCTTT
CDR3: CASSWRGGSNTEAFF
V: TRBV5-1
D: .
J: TRBJ1-1
size: .

DNA: TGTGCCAGCAGCCTTAGGACAGAGGGCAACGAGCAGTACTTC
CDR3: CASSLRTEGNEQYF
V: TRBV28
D: .
J: TRBJ2-7
size: .

DNA: TGTGCCAGCAGCGCCGGGGCGGGAGCCAATCAGCCCCAGCATTTT
CDR3: CASSAGAGANQPQHF
V: TRBV5-6
D: .
J: TRBJ1-5
size: .

DNA: TGTGCCAGCGCAAACAGGAACACAGATACGCAGTATTTT
CDR3: CASANRNTDTQYF
V: TRBV18
D: .
J: TRBJ2-3
size: .

DNA: TGTGCCAGCAGCCCCGGAAACTCCGGGAGTGAAAAACTGTTTTTT
CDR3: CASSPGNSGSEKLFF
V: TRBV7-9
D: .
J: TRBJ1-4
size: .

DNA: TGCAGCGTCGATCAATTGGGGGACAGGTCGAACACTGAAGCTTTCTTT
CDR3: CSVDQLGDRSNTEAFF
V: TRBV29-1
D: TRBD1
J: TRBJ1-1
size: .

DNA: TGTGCCAGCAGCACAGGGGCAGGGGGTTACCAAGAGACCCAGTACTTC
CDR3: CASSTGAGGYQETQYF
V: TRBV7-2
D: TRBD1
J: TRBJ2-5
size: once

DNA: TGCGCCAGCAGCCAAGGGGCAAGTGGCTACACCTTC
CDR3: CASSQGASGYTF
V: TRBV4-3
D: .
J: TRBJ1-2
size: .

DNA: TGTGCCAGCAGCTTAGTAGTTTCAGATACGCAGTATTTT
CDR3: CASSLVVSDTQYF
V: TRBV7-6
D: .
J: TRBJ2-3
size: .

DNA: TGTGCCAGCAGCTCCCTGACTAGCGGGAGTTATACGCAGTATTTT
CDR3: CASSSLTSGSYTQYF
V: TRBV11-2
D: TRBD2
J: TRBJ2-3
size: .

DNA: TGTGCCAGCAGCTTAGCACCGGGAGCGGGAGATACGCAGTATTTT
CDR3: CASSLAPGAGDTQYF
V: TRBV7-9
D: .
J: TRBJ2-3
size: once

DNA: TGTGCCATCAGTGGAGGAAGTGAAAAACTGTTTTTT
CDR3: CAISGGSEKLFF
V: TRBV10-3
D: .
J: TRBJ1-4
size: .

DNA: TGTGCCAGCAGTACCCTGACGGGGAATCAGCCCCAGCATTTT
CDR3: CASSTLTGNQPQHF
V: TRBV7-6
D: .
J: TRBJ1-5
size: .

DNA: TGTGCCAGCTCACCAGGAAGCGGGTTCGCCTACAATGAGCAGTTCTTC
CDR3: CASSPGSGFAYNEQFF
V: TRBV18
D: .
J: TRBJ2-1
size: .

DNA: TGTGCCAGCAGCTTAAGTAATAGGACTCATAGCACAGATACGCAGTATTTT
CDR3: CASSLSNRTHSTDTQYF
V: TRBV7-9
D: .
J: TRBJ2-3
size: .

DNA: TGTGCCATCAGTGAGTCGGACAGGCAAGAGACCCAGTACTTC
CDR3: CAISESDRQETQYF
V: TRBV10-3
D: TRBD1
J: TRBJ2-5
size: .

DNA: TGTGCCAGCAGTTCGGCGGAGAATGAAAAACTGTTTTTT
CDR3: CASSSAENEKLFF
V: TRBV28
D: .
J: TRBJ1-4
size: .

DNA: TGTGCCAGCAGCTTAGTCCAGGGACTGAATAATTCACCCCTCCACTTT
CDR3: CASSLVQGLNNSPLHF
V: TRBV7-2
D: .
J: TRBJ1-6
size: .

DNA: TGCGCCAGCAGTGACAGGCGCGAAGCTTTCTTT
CDR3: CASSDRREAFF
V: TRBV10-1
D: .
J: TRBJ1-1
size: .

DNA: TGTGCCAGCAGTGAACAGGGCGGGGATGGCTACACCTTC
CDR3: CASSEQGGDGYTF
V: TRBV2
D: .
J: TRBJ1-2
size: .